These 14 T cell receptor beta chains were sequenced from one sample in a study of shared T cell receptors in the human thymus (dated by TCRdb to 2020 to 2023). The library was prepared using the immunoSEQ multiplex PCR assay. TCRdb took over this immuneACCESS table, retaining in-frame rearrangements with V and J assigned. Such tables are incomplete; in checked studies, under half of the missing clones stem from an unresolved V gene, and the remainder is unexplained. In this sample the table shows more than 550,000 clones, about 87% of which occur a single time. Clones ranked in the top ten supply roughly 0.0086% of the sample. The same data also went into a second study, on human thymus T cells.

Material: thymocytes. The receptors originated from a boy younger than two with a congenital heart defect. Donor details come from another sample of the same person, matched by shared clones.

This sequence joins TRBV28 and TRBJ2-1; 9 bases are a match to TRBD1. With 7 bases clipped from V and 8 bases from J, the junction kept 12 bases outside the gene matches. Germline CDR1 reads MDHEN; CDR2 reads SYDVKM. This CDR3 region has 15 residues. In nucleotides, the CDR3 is TGTGCCAGCACCGGACCGGGACAGGGTAGGGATGAGCAGTTCTTC. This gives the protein CASTGPGQGRDEQFF.

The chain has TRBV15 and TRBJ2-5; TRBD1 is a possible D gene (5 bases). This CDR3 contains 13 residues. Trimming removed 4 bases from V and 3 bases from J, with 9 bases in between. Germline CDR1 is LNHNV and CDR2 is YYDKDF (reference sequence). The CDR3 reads CATSTDREETQYF. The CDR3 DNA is TGTGCCACCAGCACCGACAGAGAAGAGACCCAGTACTTC.

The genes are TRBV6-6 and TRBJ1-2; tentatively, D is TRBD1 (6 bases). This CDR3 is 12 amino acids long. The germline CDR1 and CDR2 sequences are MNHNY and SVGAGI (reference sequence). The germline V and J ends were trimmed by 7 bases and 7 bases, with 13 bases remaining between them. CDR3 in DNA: TGTGCCAGCAACGCGGGGGCGAGTGGCTACACCTTC. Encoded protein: CASNAGASGYTF.

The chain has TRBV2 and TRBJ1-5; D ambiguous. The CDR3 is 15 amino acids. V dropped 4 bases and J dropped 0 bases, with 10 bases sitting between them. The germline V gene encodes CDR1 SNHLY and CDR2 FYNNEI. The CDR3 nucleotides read TGTGCCAGCAGTGGATTACCCTATAGCAATCAGCCCCAGCATTTT. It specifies CASSGLPYSNQPQHF.

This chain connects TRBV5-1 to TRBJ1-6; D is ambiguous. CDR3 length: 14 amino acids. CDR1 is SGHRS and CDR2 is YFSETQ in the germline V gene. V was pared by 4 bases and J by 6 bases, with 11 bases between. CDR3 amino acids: CASSREGPNSPLHF. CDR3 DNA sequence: TGCGCCAGCAGCCGTGAGGGCCCTAATTCACCCCTCCACTTT.

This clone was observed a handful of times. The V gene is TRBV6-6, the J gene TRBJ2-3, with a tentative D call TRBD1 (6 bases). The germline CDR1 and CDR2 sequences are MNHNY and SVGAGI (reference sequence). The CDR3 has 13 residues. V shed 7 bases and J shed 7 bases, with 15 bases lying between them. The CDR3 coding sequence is TGTGCCAGCAAAGGTGCACAGGGCAATACGCAGTATTTT. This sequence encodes CASKGAQGNTQYF.

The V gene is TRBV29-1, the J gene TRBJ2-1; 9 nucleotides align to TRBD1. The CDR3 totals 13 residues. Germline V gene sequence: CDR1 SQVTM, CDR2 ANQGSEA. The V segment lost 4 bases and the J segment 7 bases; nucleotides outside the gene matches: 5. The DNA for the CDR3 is TGCAGCGTTGGGGGGACAGGGAAGAATGAGCAGTTCTTC. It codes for CSVGGTGKNEQFF.

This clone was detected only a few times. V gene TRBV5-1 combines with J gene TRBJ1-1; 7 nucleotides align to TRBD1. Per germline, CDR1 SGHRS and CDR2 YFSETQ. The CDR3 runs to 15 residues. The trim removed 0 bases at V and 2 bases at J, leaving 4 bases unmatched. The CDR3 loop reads CASSLVGTANTEAFF. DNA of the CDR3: TGCGCCAGCAGCTTGGTCGGGACAGCTAACACTGAAGCTTTCTTT.

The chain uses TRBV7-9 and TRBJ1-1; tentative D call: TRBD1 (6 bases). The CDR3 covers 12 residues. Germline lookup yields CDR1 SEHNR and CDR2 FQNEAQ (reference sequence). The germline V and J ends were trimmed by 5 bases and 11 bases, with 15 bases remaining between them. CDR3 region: CASSIDRHAAFF. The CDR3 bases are TGTGCCAGCAGCATCGACAGGCACGCGGCTTTCTTT.

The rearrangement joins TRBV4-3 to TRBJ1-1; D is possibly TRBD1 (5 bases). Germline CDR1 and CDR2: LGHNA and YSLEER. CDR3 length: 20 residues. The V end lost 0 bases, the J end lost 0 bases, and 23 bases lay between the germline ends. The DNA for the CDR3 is TGCGCCAGCAGCCAAGATATCGGCCCGGAACGGCTGGACATGAACACTGAAGCTTTCTTT. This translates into CASSQDIGPERLDMNTEAFF.

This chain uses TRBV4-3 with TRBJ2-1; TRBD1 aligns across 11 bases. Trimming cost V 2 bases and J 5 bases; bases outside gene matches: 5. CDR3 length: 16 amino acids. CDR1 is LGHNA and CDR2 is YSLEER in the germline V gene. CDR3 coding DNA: TGCGCCAGCAGCCAAAGGGACAGGGGGTTGAACAATGAGCAGTTCTTC. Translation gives CASSQRDRGLNNEQFF.

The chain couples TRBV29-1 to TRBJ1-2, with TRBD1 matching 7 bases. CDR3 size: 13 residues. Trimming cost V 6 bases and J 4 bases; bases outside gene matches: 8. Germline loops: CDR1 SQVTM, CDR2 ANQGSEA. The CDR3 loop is CSVAEGASYGYTF. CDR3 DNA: TGCAGCGTCGCCGAGGGGGCGTCCTATGGCTACACCTTC.

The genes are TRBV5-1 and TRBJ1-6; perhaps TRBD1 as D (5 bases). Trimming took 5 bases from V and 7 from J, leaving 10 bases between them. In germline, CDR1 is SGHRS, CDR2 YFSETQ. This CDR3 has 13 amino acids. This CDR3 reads CASSSGYNSPLHF. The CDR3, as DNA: TGCGCCAGCAGTTCAGGGTACAATTCACCCCTCCACTTT.

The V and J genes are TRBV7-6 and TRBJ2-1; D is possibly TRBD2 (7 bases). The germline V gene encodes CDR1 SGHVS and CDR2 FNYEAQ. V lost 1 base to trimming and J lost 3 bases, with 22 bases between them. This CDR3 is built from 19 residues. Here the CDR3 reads CASSLVARGRWEGYNEQFF. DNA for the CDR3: TGTGCCAGCAGCTTAGTAGCCAGGGGAAGGTGGGAGGGCTACAATGAGCAGTTCTTC. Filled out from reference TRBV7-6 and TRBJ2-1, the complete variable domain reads GAGVSQSPRYKVTKRGQDVALRCDPISGHVSLYWYRQALGQGPEFLTYFNYEAQQDKSGLPNDRFSAERPEGSISTLTIQRTEQRDSAMYRCASSLVARGRWEGYNEQFFGPGTRLTVL.